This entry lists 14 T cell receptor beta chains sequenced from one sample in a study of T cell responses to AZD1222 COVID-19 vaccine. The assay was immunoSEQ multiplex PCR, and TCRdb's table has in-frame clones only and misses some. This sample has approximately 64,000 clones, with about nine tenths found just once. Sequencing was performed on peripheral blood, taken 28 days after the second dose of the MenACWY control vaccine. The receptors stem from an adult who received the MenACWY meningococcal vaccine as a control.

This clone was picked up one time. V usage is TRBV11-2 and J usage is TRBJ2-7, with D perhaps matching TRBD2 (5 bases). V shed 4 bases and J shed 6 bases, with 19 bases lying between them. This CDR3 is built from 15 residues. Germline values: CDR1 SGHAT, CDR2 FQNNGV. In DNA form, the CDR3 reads TGTGCCAGCAGCTCTTACCCCCGGGGTAGAGGCGAGCAGTACTTC. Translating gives CASSSYPRGRGEQYF.

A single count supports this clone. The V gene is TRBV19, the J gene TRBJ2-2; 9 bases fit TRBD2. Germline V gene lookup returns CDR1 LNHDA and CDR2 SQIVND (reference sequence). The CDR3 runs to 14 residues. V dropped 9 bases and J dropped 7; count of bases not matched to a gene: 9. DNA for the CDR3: TGTGCCAGCTTTACTAGCGGGCTAAGCGGGGAGCTGTTTTTT. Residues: CASFTSGLSGELFF.

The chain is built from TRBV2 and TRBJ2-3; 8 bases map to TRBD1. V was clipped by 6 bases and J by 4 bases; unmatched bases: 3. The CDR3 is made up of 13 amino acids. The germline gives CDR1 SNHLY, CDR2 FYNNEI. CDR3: CASSQGASDTQYF. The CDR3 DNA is TGTGCCAGCAGCCAGGGGGCTTCAGATACGCAGTATTTT. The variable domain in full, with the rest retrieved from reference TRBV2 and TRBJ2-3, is EPEVTQTPSHQVTQMGQEVILRCVPISNHLYFYWYRQILGQKVEFLVSFYNNEISEKSEIFDDQFSVERPDGSNFTLKIRSTKLEDSAMYFCASSQGASDTQYFGPGTRLTVL.

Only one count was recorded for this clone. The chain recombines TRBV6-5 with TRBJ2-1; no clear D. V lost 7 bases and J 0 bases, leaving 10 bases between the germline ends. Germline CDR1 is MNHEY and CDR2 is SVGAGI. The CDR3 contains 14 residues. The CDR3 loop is CASKMESSYNEQFF. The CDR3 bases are TGTGCCAGCAAGATGGAGAGCTCCTACAATGAGCAGTTCTTC.

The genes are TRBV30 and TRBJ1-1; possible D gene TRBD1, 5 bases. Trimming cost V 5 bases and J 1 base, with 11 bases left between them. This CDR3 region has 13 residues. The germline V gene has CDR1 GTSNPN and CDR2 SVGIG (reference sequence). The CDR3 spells CAWGRTPNTEAFF. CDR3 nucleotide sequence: TGTGCCTGGGGACGGACACCGAACACTGAAGCTTTCTTT.

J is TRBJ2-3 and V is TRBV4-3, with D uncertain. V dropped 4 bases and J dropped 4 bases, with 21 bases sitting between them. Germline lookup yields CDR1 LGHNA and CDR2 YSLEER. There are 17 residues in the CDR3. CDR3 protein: CASSPVGWSQVADTQYF. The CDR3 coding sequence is TGCGCCAGCAGCCCCGTCGGTTGGAGCCAGGTAGCAGATACGCAGTATTTT.

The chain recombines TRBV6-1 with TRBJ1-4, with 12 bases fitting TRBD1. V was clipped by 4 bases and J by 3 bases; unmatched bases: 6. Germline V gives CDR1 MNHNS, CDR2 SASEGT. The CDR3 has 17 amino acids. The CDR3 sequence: CASSVRDRGRANEKLFF. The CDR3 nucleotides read TGTGCCAGCAGTGTGAGGGACAGGGGGCGAGCTAATGAAAAACTGTTTTTT.

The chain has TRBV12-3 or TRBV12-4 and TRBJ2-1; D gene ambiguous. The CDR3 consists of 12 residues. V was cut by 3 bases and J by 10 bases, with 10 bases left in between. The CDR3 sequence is CASSLVRNEQFF. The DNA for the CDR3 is TGTGCCAGCAGTTTGGTCCGAAACGAGCAGTTCTTC.

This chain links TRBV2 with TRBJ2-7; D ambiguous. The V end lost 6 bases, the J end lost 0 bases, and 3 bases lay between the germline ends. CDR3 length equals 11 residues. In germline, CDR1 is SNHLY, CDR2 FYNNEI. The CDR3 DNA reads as TGTGCCAGCAGCCGCTCCTACGAGCAGTACTTC. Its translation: CASSRSYEQYF. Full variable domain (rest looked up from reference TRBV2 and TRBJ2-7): EPEVTQTPSHQVTQMGQEVILRCVPISNHLYFYWYRQILGQKVEFLVSFYNNEISEKSEIFDDQFSVERPDGSNFTLKIRSTKLEDSAMYFCASSRSYEQYFGPGTRLTVT.

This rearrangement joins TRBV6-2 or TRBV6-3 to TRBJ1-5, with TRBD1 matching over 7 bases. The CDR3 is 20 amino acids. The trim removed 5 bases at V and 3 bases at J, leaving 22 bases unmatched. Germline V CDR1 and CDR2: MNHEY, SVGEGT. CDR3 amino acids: CASSTILRQGLLRDNQPQHF. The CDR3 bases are TGTGCCAGCAGTACGATTCTGAGACAGGGTCTTCTAAGGGACAATCAGCCCCAGCATTTT.

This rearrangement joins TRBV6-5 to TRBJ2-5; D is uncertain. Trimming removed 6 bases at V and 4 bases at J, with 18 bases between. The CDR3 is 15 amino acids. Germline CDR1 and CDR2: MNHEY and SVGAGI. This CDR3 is CASRRSTVVAETQYF. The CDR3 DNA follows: TGTGCCAGCAGACGGAGCACCGTGGTCGCAGAGACCCAGTACTTC.

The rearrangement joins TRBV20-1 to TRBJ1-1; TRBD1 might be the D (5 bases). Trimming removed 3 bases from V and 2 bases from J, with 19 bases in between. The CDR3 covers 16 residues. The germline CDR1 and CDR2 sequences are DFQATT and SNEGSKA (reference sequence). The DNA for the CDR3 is TGCAGTGCTAGTGACGTCTCCGGGACCCTCAACACTGAAGCTTTCTTT. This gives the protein CSASDVSGTLNTEAFF.

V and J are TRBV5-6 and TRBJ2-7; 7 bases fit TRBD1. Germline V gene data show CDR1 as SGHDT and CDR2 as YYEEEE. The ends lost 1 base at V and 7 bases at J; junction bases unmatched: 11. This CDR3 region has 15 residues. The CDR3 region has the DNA TGTGCCAGCAGCTTGCCCGGGACAGAGGGAGAGGAGCAGTACTTC. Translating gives CASSLPGTEGEEQYF.

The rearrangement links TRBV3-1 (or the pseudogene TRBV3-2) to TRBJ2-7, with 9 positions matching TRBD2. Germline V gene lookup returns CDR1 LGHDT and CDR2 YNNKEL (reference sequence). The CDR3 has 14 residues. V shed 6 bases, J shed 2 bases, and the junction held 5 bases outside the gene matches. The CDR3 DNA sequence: TGTGCCAGCAGTCTTAGCGGGAGCCCCTACGAGCAGTACTTC. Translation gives CASSLSGSPYEQYF.